Reported below is one T cell receptor beta chain. Its target is unknown. The germline CDR1 and CDR2 sequences are DFQATT and SNEGSKA (reference sequence). V shed 1 base and J 5 bases; nucleotides not matched to a gene: 6. This CDR3 has 14 amino acids. The sample comes from a study of vaccination and CD4 T cells after COVID-19. Sequence data for DNA of cultured CD4+ T cells were generated by the Oncomine TCR Beta short-read assay. Genomic DNA was taken out of cultured CD4+ T cells by extraction. TCRdb reprocessed the PCR reads via MiXCR and lists one record per CDR3 protein. The sample consists of tens of thousands of distinct CDR3 sequences, more than 30% of them appearing once. The time point was: late sampling 161 to 241 days after vaccination in a few convalescent patients. The treatment was: roughly 10-day PBMC culture with coronavirus spike peptide pools or control peptides (ViraFEST assay). In the ViraFEST assay, peptide-pool expansion preceded TCR sequencing of expanded clonotypes.

The receptor comes from a human donor who had recovered from COVID-19. Sequencing used CD4+ T cells from blood, cultured in vitro, obtained about 7 months after SARS-CoV-2 vaccination. The J gene is TRBJ2-7, the V gene TRBV20-1; 9 positions match TRBD1. The CDR3 DNA reads as TGCAGTGCTAGAGCCGACAGGGGGAGCGACGAGCAGTACTTC. Residues: CSARADRGSDEQYF.